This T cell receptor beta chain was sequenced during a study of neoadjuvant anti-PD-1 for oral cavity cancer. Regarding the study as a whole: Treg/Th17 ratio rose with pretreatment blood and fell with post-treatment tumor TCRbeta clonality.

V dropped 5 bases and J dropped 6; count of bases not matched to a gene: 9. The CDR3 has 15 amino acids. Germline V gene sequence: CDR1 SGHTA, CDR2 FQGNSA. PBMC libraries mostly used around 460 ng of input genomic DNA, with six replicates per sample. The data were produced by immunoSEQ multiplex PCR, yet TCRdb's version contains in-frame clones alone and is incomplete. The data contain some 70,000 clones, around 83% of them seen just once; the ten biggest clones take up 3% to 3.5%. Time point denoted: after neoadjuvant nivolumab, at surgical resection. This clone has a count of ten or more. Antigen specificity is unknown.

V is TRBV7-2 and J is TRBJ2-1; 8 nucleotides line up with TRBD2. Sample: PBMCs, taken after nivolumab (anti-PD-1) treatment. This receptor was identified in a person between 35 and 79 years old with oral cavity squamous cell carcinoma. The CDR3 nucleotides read TGTGCCAGCAGCCCTCTCAGCGGGAGTGGCAATGAGCAGTTCTTC. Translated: CASSPLSGSGNEQFF.